This T cell receptor beta chain was profiled in a study of blood T cell repertoires in COVID-19 (dated by TCRdb to the early 2020s). Describing the broader study: Samples from collaborators originated in the United States, Italy and Spain and spanned both the acute and convalescent phases of COVID-19. The prospective study material was composed of cDNA or gDNA derived from T cells, B-cell-depleted T cells, or PBMCs. Deeply sampled blood TCRbeta repertoires from subjects exposed to, actively infected with, or recovered from COVID-19 were included in the dataset. A freely available public database, intended as a resource for researchers studying the immune response to SARS-CoV-2, is where the repertoires were released. The samples were drawn from two sources: the first 160 participants of the ongoing ImmuneRACE study, and 1,200 or so subjects contributed by 6 global collaborators. The sample metadata nearly always contained a de-identified subject ID, COVID-19 status, age in years and sex. Where available, HLA class I and class II types were obtained from metadata supplied by the sample provider rather than from assay-based typing.

The paper as a whole reports these results and caveats: How much clinical and demographic metadata was included differed by source and by participant, and the metadata was provided uncurated.

Spanning cysteine to phenylalanine, the CDR3 consists of 15 amino acids. Just the 45-base CDR3 DNA is kept, in frame starting at base 1. Trimming accounts for 0 bases at V and 0 bases at J, while the number of junction bases matched to no gene is 1. In the germline V gene, CDR1 corresponds to SGHDT and CDR2 to YYEEEE. A note on this clone: What antigen it recognizes has not been identified. Base qualities are not recorded, but no much larger clone differs from it by a single base.

One collaborating source in Seattle enrolled patients while the patients were actively infected and followed the patients over time throughout the course of disease. The collaborating institutions used their own protocols to collect whole blood in K2EDTA tubes. Collaborator samples were shipped for TCRbeta analysis as frozen whole blood, isolated PBMCs, or DNA extracted from either sample type. TCRbeta CDR3 regions were amplified from genomic DNA by means of the immunoSEQ Assay, a bias-controlled multiplex PCR. From the authors' description of their analysis: The number of nucleated cells in each sample was estimated from the amplification of reference gene primers within the assay. Sequence reads were collapsed and filtered to measure the absolute abundance of every unique TCRbeta CDR3 rearrangement. For each sample, productive Simpson clonality was calculated as the square root of Simpson's diversity index over productive rearrangements. What TCRdb holds here is the immuneACCESS table cut down to in-frame rearrangements. Part of the clones is not present; checked against another copy, under half of the missing clones reflect an unresolved V gene, and the others are unexplained. The V and J calls and clone size were taken over from that table, and D and trimming were inferred from the DNA. The sample yields about 310,000 clones; under 90% were counted once. Less than 3% of the sample belongs to the ten largest clones.

Sequenced input: peripheral blood. Rearrangement joined TRBV5-6 to TRBJ1-1, with 8 central nucleotides matching TRBD1. The sequence was collected from a woman aged 30 to 39 with COVID-19, enrolled during active disease. The CDR3 protein sequence reads: CASSLGGQVNTEAFF. The DNA sequence reads TGTGCCAGCAGCTTGGGGGGACAGGTGAACACTGAAGCTTTCTTT.